This TCR beta chain was documented in a study of human versus mouse CDR3 diversity and MHC coevolution. The CDR3 contains 12 residues. Trimming removed 4 bases from V and 8 bases from J, with 9 bases in between. Germline CDR1 reads SGHDT; CDR2 reads YYEEEE. Only in-frame clones appear in the TCRdb table, and some are missing; sequencing was by immunoSEQ multiplex PCR. The data hold more than 55,000 clones, with around 94% observed a single time. Material: naive CD4+ T cells from blood. As for subset: CD45RO-negative CD62L-positive naive CD4 T cells. The chain combines TRBV5-6 with TRBJ2-2; D not resolved. The TCR was taken from a person aged 55 to 69 in good health. CDR3 loop: CASSRLAGELFF. The CDR3 DNA follows: TGTGCCAGCAGCCGCCTGGCTGGGGAGCTGTTTTTT.